The present T cell receptor beta chain was sequenced within a study of T-cell memory formation after mild COVID-19. Study-wide context: Largely donor-specific TCR clusters were found. Points from the study as a whole: Clones that got smaller from day 15 to 85 had even CD4/CD8, while clones growing later tipped toward CD4+. Clones that contracted clustered mainly in CM and EM if CD4+ and in EMRA if CD8+.

This clonotype was observed a handful of times. Its antigen remains unknown. TCRalpha and TCRbeta libraries used 5'RACE with constant-segment primers and UMIs. MiXCR, applied by TCRdb to the 5' RACE reads, yields one record per CDR3 protein. The table has 300,000 to 400,000 distinct CDR3 sequences, 25% to 30% seen once. This TCR was sampled from an adult woman who had mild COVID-19 (a few samples of this study predate the infection). Cell type and time point are not known. Material: PBMCs or a T cell subset sorted from them (not recorded which).

The CDR3 sequence: CASSDTLAGETYEQYF. CDR3 nucleotide sequence: TGTGCCAGCAGCGACACCCTAGCGGGGGAAACCTACGAGCAGTACTTC. J is TRBJ2-7 and V is TRBV12-3 or TRBV12-4; 10 bases map to TRBD2. V dropped 6 bases and J dropped 2; count of bases not matched to a gene: 10. CDR3 length: 16 amino acids.